The 11 T cell receptor beta chains reported below all come from one sample, sequenced in a study of T cell responses to AZD1222 COVID-19 vaccine. TCRdb's copy holds only in-frame clones and misses some; the assay was immunoSEQ multiplex PCR. The sample lists roughly 120,000 clones, about nine tenths occurring once. This material consisted of peripheral blood, taken on day 0 of AZD1222 vaccination. The receptor source for this set is an adult in good health.

This chain connects TRBV4-1 to TRBJ2-2; D is possibly TRBD1 (6 bases). Per germline, CDR1 MGHRA and CDR2 YSYEKL. V was shortened by 1 base and J by 2 bases, with 8 bases between the two germline ends. This CDR3 comprises 15 residues. CDR3 region: CASSQGQVNTGELFF. In DNA, the CDR3 is TGCGCCAGCAGCCAAGGACAGGTCAACACCGGGGAGCTGTTTTTT.

DNA for the CDR3: TGTGCCAGCAGCCCAAGACTAGCGGGGGGCCGAACCGAGCAGTACTTC. Its protein product is CASSPRLAGGRTEQYF. The chain has TRBV7-8 and TRBJ2-7, with 13 bases matching TRBD2. Germline CDR1 and CDR2: SGHVS and FQNEAQ. The CDR3 spans 16 residues. The trim removed 5 bases at V and 6 bases at J, leaving 10 bases unmatched. Based on the CDR3 plus reference TRBV7-8 and TRBJ2-7, the full variable domain is GAGVSQSPRYKVAKRGQDVALRCDPISGHVSLFWYQQALGQGPEFLTYFQNEAQLDKSGLPSDRFFAERPEGSVSTLKIQRTQQEDSAVYLCASSPRLAGGRTEQYFGPGTRLTVT.

The chain couples TRBV25-1 to TRBJ1-1; D is unresolved. Trimming pared 4 bases from V and 1 base from J, leaving 10 bases between. The germline V gene encodes CDR1 MGHDK and CDR2 SYGVNS. The CDR3 totals 14 residues. CDR3 coding DNA: TGTGCCAGCAGTGGGACCCTGGGGAACACTGAAGCTTTCTTT. The encoded protein is CASSGTLGNTEAFF.

This rearrangement joins TRBV9 to TRBJ1-1; a possible D gene is TRBD1 (5 bases). Germline-derived CDR1 and CDR2 are SGDLS and YYNGEE. V dropped 0 bases and J dropped 1 base, with 7 bases sitting between them. The length of the CDR3 is 14 residues. The CDR3 loop reads CASSVATGNTEAFF. The CDR3 DNA follows: TGTGCCAGCAGCGTAGCTACAGGGAACACTGAAGCTTTCTTT.

The V call is TRBV6-5, the J call TRBJ1-2; D is possibly TRBD1 (5 bases). With 6 bases removed from V and 8 bases from J, the gap between germline ends came to 13 bases. Germline lookup yields CDR1 MNHEY and CDR2 SVGAGI. The CDR3 has 12 amino acids. The CDR3, as DNA: TGTGCCAGCAGACTCGGGACGGCCGGCTACACCTTC. Its translation is CASRLGTAGYTF.

CDR3 in DNA: TGTGCCAGCAGCTTAGTAGCGGCGACTTTGGGCGAGCAGTACTTC. Amino acids: CASSLVAATLGEQYF. This chain connects TRBV7-2 to TRBJ2-7, with a weak D call TRBD2 (6 bases). The CDR3 covers 15 residues. Germline V gene lookup returns CDR1 SGHTA and CDR2 FQGNSA. V lost 1 base to trimming and J lost 6 bases, with 16 bases between them.

The V call is TRBV5-1, the J call TRBJ1-2, with 8 positions matching TRBD1. The CDR3 length is 15 residues. The V gene end was trimmed by 3 bases and the J gene end by 4 bases; junction bases not matched to a gene: 8. The V gene's germline CDR1 is SGHRS and CDR2 YFSETQ. Here the CDR3 reads CASSSAGQAGYGYTF. In nucleotides, the CDR3 is TGCGCCAGCAGCTCCGCGGGACAGGCGGGCTATGGCTACACCTTC.

Here the CDR3 reads CASRPGQGNEKLFF. CDR3 sequence (DNA): TGTGCCAGCAGGCCGGGACAGGGCAATGAAAAACTGTTTTTT. The chain employs TRBV6-5 and TRBJ1-4; 9 bases align to TRBD1. CDR1 is MNHEY and CDR2 is SVGAGI in the germline V gene. The V and J ends lost 6 bases and 5 bases, in that order; junction bases with no gene match: 4. This CDR3 region has 14 residues.

The chain combines TRBV7-2 with TRBJ2-2; TRBD2 matches 8 bases. Germline loops: CDR1 SGHTA, CDR2 FQGNSA. With 5 bases clipped from V and 7 bases from J, the junction kept 9 bases outside the gene matches. This CDR3 contains 15 residues. The CDR3 spells CASSPKTSVNGELFF. The CDR3, as DNA: TGTGCCAGCAGCCCTAAGACTAGCGTGAACGGGGAGCTGTTTTTT. Based on the CDR3 plus reference TRBV7-2 and TRBJ2-2, the full variable domain is GAGVSQSPSNKVTEKGKDVELRCDPISGHTALYWYRQSLGQGLEFLIYFQGNSAPDKSGLPSDRFSAERTGGSVSTLTIQRTQQEDSAVYLCASSPKTSVNGELFFGEGSRLTVL.

The chain employs TRBV3-1 (or the pseudogene TRBV3-2) and TRBJ2-1; D is unresolved. The CDR3 covers 14 residues. Germline CDR1 and CDR2: LGHDT and YNNKEL (reference sequence). The V and J ends lost 5 bases and 0 bases respectively, with 8 bases between them. CDR3 residues: CASSSVSSYNEQFF. The CDR3 DNA follows: TGTGCCAGCAGCTCGGTTAGCTCCTACAATGAGCAGTTCTTC.

CDR3 coding DNA: TGTGCCAGCAGCTTCGGCAGGTACGAGCAGTACTTC. Protein: CASSFGRYEQYF. The J gene is TRBJ2-7, the V gene TRBV5-5; no definite D call. The germline V gene has CDR1 SGHKS and CDR2 YYEKEE (reference sequence). V lost 2 bases, J lost 4 bases, and 7 bases lay in between. This CDR3 is built from 12 residues.